These 3 T cell receptor beta chains were all obtained from the same sample, sequenced in a study of blood T cell repertoires in COVID-19. Only in-frame clones appear in the TCRdb table, and some are missing; sequencing was by immunoSEQ multiplex PCR. The sample has under 250,000 clones; approximately 84% are singletons. The sequencing input was peripheral blood. The receptors were sampled from a woman aged 55-75 years with acute or convalescent COVID-19.

The CDR3 spells CASSLQGTTYEQYF. Written as DNA, the CDR3 is TGCGCCAGCAGCTTGCAGGGAACCACCTACGAGCAGTACTTC. The genes are TRBV5-1 and TRBJ2-7, with a tentative D call TRBD1 (5 bases). The CDR3 contains 14 residues. Trimming stripped 1 base from V and 2 bases from J, with 10 bases between. The germline gives CDR1 SGHRS, CDR2 YFSETQ.

The rearrangement links TRBV28 to TRBJ1-5, with D maybe TRBD1 (6 bases). Germline V gene lookup returns CDR1 MDHEN and CDR2 SYDVKM. Trimming cost V 8 bases and J 0 bases, with 11 bases left between them. The CDR3 consists of 14 residues. CDR3 protein: CASHGQLSNQPQHF. Here the CDR3 DNA reads TGTGCCAGCCATGGACAGCTTAGCAATCAGCCCCAGCATTTT. The whole variable domain, filled in from reference TRBV28 and TRBJ1-5, reads DVKVTQSSRYLVKRTGEKVFLECVQDMDHENMFWYRQDPGLGLRLIYFSYDVKMKEKGDIPEGYSVSREKKERFSLILESASTNQTSMYLCASHGQLSNQPQHFGDGTRLSIL.

V usage is TRBV5-1 and J usage is TRBJ2-3, with D possibly matching TRBD1 (6 bases). CDR1 and CDR2 (germline): SGHRS, YFSETQ. The CDR3 is 16 residues long. The germline V and J ends were trimmed by 6 bases and 2 bases, with 19 bases remaining between them. CDR3 region: CASNPSRGFYTDTQYF. CDR3 coding DNA: TGCGCCAGCAACCCTTCTAGGGGGTTCTACACAGATACGCAGTATTTT.